Reported below is one T cell receptor (beta chain). Clones were read by immunoSEQ multiplex PCR, and TCRdb kept only the in-frame ones, dropping some. The sample comprises more than 90,000 clones, roughly 85% of which are singletons, and roughly 24% rests with the top ten. V lost 4 bases, J lost 0 bases, and 9 bases lay in between. The germline CDR1 and CDR2 sequences are MGHDK and SYGVNS. The CDR3 runs 14 residues. The entry originates in a study of radiotherapy plus CTLA-4 blockade in lung cancer. This TCR was recovered from a human donor with non-small cell lung cancer that progressed on radiotherapy plus ipilimumab. This chain connects TRBV25-1 to TRBJ1-1, with D hard to call. The specimen was peripheral blood, collected from a patient treated with radiotherapy plus ipilimumab. In DNA form, the CDR3 reads TGTGCCAGCAGTGGGGCGGTATTGAACACTGAAGCTTTCTTT. Its protein product is CASSGAVLNTEAFF. Supplemented by reference TRBV25-1 and TRBJ1-1, the full variable domain reads EADIYQTPRYLVIGTGKKITLECSQTMGHDKMYWYQQDPGMELHLIHYSYGVNSTEKGDLSSESTVSRIRTEHFPLTLESARPSHTSQYLCASSGAVLNTEAFFGQGTRLTVV.